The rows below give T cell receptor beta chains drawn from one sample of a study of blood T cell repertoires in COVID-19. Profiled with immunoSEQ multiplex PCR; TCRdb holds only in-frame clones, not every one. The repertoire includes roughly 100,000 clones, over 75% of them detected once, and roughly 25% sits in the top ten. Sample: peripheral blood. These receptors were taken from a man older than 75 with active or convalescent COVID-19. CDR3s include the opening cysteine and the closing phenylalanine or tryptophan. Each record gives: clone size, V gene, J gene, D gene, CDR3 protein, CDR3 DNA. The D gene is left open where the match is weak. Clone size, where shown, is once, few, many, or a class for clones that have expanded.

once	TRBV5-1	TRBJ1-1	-	CASGRGTEAFF	TGCGCCAGCGGGAGGGGGACTGAAGCTTTCTTT
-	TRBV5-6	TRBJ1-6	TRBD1	CASSSRGAPPLHF	TGTGCCAGCAGCTCCAGGGGGGCCCCACCCCTCCACTTT
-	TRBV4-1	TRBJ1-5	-	CASSSEGGSHQPQHF	TGCGCCAGCAGCTCAGAAGGGGGAAGCCATCAGCCCCAGCATTTT
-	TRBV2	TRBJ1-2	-	CASSDQGYYGYTF	TGTGCCAGCAGTGATCAGGGATACTATGGCTACACCTTC
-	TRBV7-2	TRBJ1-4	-	CASSARTVREKLFF	TGTGCCAGCAGCGCACGGACAGTGCGTGAAAAACTGTTTTTT
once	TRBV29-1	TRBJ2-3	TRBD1	CSVTTGSTDTQYF	TGCAGCGTTACGACAGGGAGCACAGATACGCAGTATTTT
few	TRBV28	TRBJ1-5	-	CASTSYGANSNQPQHF	TGTGCCAGCACTTCTTATGGGGCGAATAGCAATCAGCCCCAGCATTTT
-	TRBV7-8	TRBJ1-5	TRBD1	CASSWQGASNQPQHF	TGTGCCAGCAGCTGGCAGGGGGCAAGCAATCAGCCCCAGCATTTT
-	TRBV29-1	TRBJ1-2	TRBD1	CSVEGGMDRNYGYTF	TGCAGCGTTGAAGGTGGGATGGACAGGAACTATGGCTACACCTTC
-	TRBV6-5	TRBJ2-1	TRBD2	CASRILADNNEQFF	TGTGCCAGCAGAATACTAGCGGACAACAATGAGCAGTTCTTC
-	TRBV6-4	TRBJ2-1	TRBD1	CASSERQGARNEQFF	TGTGCCAGCAGTGAAAGACAGGGGGCCCGCAATGAGCAGTTCTTC
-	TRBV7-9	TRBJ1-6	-	CASSTTGLGSGNSPLHF	TGTGCCAGCAGCACAACTGGGTTAGGGAGCGGTAATTCACCCCTCCACTTT
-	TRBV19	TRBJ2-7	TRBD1	CASSIEDRAYEQYF	TGTGCCAGTAGTATCGAGGACAGGGCCTACGAGCAGTACTTC